Below are 13 T cell receptor beta chains sequenced from a single sample in a study of follicular helper T cells after annual influenza vaccination. Time point of the sample: 2014-2015 season, pre-vaccination. TCRdb's table, derived via immunoSEQ multiplex PCR, lists solely in-frame clones and lacks some. The table includes about 13,000 clones, 84% detected once. Specimen: CXCR5- memory CD4+ T cells sorted from blood, collected on the day of influenza vaccination. These TCRs come from an adult who received the influenza vaccine.

The chain combines TRBV6-5 with TRBJ2-3, with D maybe TRBD2 (5 bases). The CDR3 runs 13 residues. From germline, CDR1 is MNHEY and CDR2 SVGAGI. V was pared by 1 base and J by 8 bases, with 10 bases between. The CDR3 reads CASSYFGDSTQYF. The CDR3 DNA follows: TGTGCCAGCAGTTACTTCGGGGATTCTACGCAGTATTTT.

The genes are TRBV7-3 and TRBJ2-1, with D possibly being TRBD2 (5 bases). Germline assignment: CDR1 SGHTA and CDR2 FQGTGA. This CDR3 is built from 13 residues. The V gene lost 3 bases and the J gene lost 12 bases, with 15 bases spanning the gap. CDR3 sequence (DNA): TGTGCCAGCAGCTTGGTCGGACTTGGCGGGCAGTTCTTC. Amino acids: CASSLVGLGGQFF.

The V and J genes are TRBV27 and TRBJ1-2; 10 bases are shared with TRBD1. Germline V gene sequence: CDR1 MNHEY, CDR2 SMNVEV (reference sequence). The V gene end was trimmed by 6 bases and the J gene end by 2 bases; junction bases not matched to a gene: 3. There are 14 residues in the CDR3. CDR3: CASRGTGENYGYTF. Here the CDR3 DNA reads TGTGCCAGCAGGGGGACAGGGGAAAACTATGGCTACACCTTC.

The chain combines TRBV15 with TRBJ1-5; D not resolved. Trimming cost V 1 base and J 0 bases, with 10 bases left between them. The CDR3 is 16 residues long. Germline V gene data show CDR1 as LNHNV and CDR2 as YYDKDF (reference sequence). For the CDR3, the DNA is TGTGCCACCAGCAGAGTGGGCAGAGGTAGCAATCAGCCCCAGCATTTT. Translated, it gives CATSRVGRGSNQPQHF.

The chain joins TRBV12-5 to TRBJ2-5; TRBD1 aligns across 9 bases. The J segment lost 3 bases and the V segment lost 2 bases, leaving 10 bases of the junction unmatched. The germline gives CDR1 LGHNT, CDR2 FRNRAP. The CDR3 runs 17 residues. This CDR3 is CASGLRGQGIVKETQYF. The CDR3 coding sequence is TGTGCTAGTGGTTTGCGGGGACAGGGAATCGTAAAAGAGACCCAGTACTTC.

The table lists this clone with a few counts. Here the CDR3 reads CATSILLRTEAFF. The CDR3 nucleotides are TGTGCCACCAGCATCTTACTGAGGACTGAAGCTTTCTTT. This sequence joins TRBV15 and TRBJ1-1; D is undetermined. The CDR3 contains 13 residues. V was clipped by 4 bases and J by 5 bases, with 11 bases between them. Per the germline V gene, CDR1 is LNHNV and CDR2 is YYDKDF (reference sequence). Together with reference TRBV15 and TRBJ1-1, the CDR3 gives the full variable domain: DAMVIQNPRYQVTQFGKPVTLSCSQTLNHNVMYWYQQKSSQAPKLLFHYYDKDFNNEADTPDNFQSRRPNTSFCFLDIRSPGLGDTAMYLCATSILLRTEAFFGQGTRLTVV.

This clone was seen a single time. The rearrangement uses TRBV30 and TRBJ1-4; the D is unclear. CDR1 and CDR2 from the germline V gene are GTSNPN and SVGIG (reference sequence). V was shortened by 2 bases and J by 4 bases, with 8 bases between the two germline ends. The CDR3 covers 13 residues. In DNA, the CDR3 is TGTGCCTGGAGTAATGGCCTTAATGAAAAACTGTTTTTT. Encoded protein: CAWSNGLNEKLFF. The full variable domain, in which reference TRBV30 and TRBJ1-4 provide the parts outside the CDR3, is SQTIHQWPATLVQPVGSPLSLECTVEGTSNPNLYWYRQAAGRGLQLLFYSVGIGQISSEVPQNLSASRPQDRQFILSSKKLLLSDSGFYLCAWSNGLNEKLFFGSGTQLSVL.

The chain carries TRBV4-1 and TRBJ1-2; D ambiguous. V was clipped by 1 base and J by 5 bases, with 14 bases between them. This CDR3 is built from 15 residues. Germline V gene sequence: CDR1 MGHRA, CDR2 YSYEKL. The CDR3, as DNA: TGCGCCAGCAGCCAAGCGGAACATACACCTTATGGCTACACCTTC. Encoded protein: CASSQAEHTPYGYTF.

The chain employs TRBV28 and TRBJ2-7; 7 nucleotides align to TRBD2. CDR3 length equals 15 residues. V was clipped by 6 bases and J by 4 bases; unmatched bases: 12. Germline V gives CDR1 MDHEN, CDR2 SYDVKM. DNA for the CDR3: TGTGCCAGCAGGACCAAGAAGGGAGGGGTTTACGAGCAGTACTTC. It yields the protein CASRTKKGGVYEQYF. Drawing the rest from reference TRBV28 and TRBJ2-7, the complete variable domain is DVKVTQSSRYLVKRTGEKVFLECVQDMDHENMFWYRQDPGLGLRLIYFSYDVKMKEKGDIPEGYSVSREKKERFSLILESASTNQTSMYLCASRTKKGGVYEQYFGPGTRLTVT.

J is TRBJ1-2 and V is TRBV18, with D possibly matching TRBD1 (6 bases). Germline V gene data show CDR1 as KGHSH and CDR2 as LQKENI. The CDR3 totals 15 residues. V dropped 6 bases and J dropped 3 bases, with 17 bases sitting between them. The CDR3 region has the DNA TGTGCCAGCTCCAGGGGCGAGCTGGCGGACTATGGCTACACCTTC. It yields the protein CASSRGELADYGYTF.

The J gene is TRBJ1-4, the V gene TRBV7-9; the D gene is possibly TRBD1 (6 bases). Per the germline V gene, CDR1 is SEHNR and CDR2 is FQNEAQ (reference sequence). V was clipped by 4 bases and J by 2 bases, with 11 bases between them. The CDR3 sequence is 15 residues long. The CDR3 nucleotides read TGTGCCAGCAGCTCCTCAGGGGCGACTAATGAAAAACTGTTTTTT. It encodes CASSSSGATNEKLFF.

The chain couples TRBV7-2 to TRBJ1-1, with D possibly being TRBD1 (6 bases). Trimming pared 5 bases from V and 6 bases from J, leaving 10 bases between. The CDR3 covers 12 residues. Germline CDR1 and CDR2: SGHTA and FQGNSA. CDR3 coding DNA: TGTGCCAGCAGCCCTAGGGGGTCTGAAGCTTTCTTT. Translated: CASSPRGSEAFF.

The CDR3 protein is CASSWTRENNEQFF. CDR3 bases: TGTGCCAGCAGCTGGACTAGGGAAAACAATGAGCAGTTCTTC. The chain joins TRBV7-2 to TRBJ2-1; 7 bases agree with TRBD2. The CDR3 contains 14 residues. The V gene's germline CDR1 is SGHTA and CDR2 FQGNSA. The trim removed 4 bases at V and 5 bases at J, leaving 5 bases unmatched.